These 15 T cell receptor beta chains originate from one sample sequenced in a study of T cells in Graves' hyperthyroidism and ophthalmopathy (dated by TCRdb to the late 2010s). Libraries came from multiplex PCR. Sequenced on an Illumina HiSeq 2000. The TCR beta CDR3 regions were amplified from RNA transcripts. The TCR CDR3 was subjected to a first round of RT-PCR using the HTBI primer set and the Qiagen OneStep RT-PCR kit. Using fastp trimming at Q25 and MiXCR clonotype assembly, TCRdb reanalyzed the public sequencing data and kept in-frame beta chains. One record per CDR3 amino acid sequence lists the most common genes and DNA. Within this sample are some 400,000 distinct CDR3 sequences, with approximately 13% of them counted one time only. The ten largest clones take up around 20% of the sample. The sequenced sample was blood. Every receptor here comes from a man younger than 45 with Graves' hyperthyroidism that later progressed to Graves' ophthalmopathy.

This clonotype turned up a few times. The V and J genes are TRBV25-1 and TRBJ1-6, with D possibly TRBD1 on 6 matching bases. Germline CDR1 and CDR2: MGHDK and SYGVNS. This CDR3 region has 14 residues. V dropped 4 bases and J dropped 8 bases, with 12 bases sitting between them. In DNA, the CDR3 is TGTGCCAGCAGTGGGGATTACAGGGATTCACCCCTCCACTTT. The encoded protein is CASSGDYRDSPLHF.

This clonotype was found many times. V is TRBV30 and J is TRBJ1-3, with a tentative D call TRBD1 (5 bases). This CDR3 is built from 12 residues. CDR1 is GTSNPN and CDR2 is SVGIG in the germline V gene (reference sequence). V lost 5 bases and J 4 bases, leaving 9 bases between the germline ends. DNA for the CDR3: TGTGCCTGGGGGACTCCGGGAAACACCATATATTTT. It encodes CAWGTPGNTIYF.

The V call is TRBV5-1, the J call TRBJ2-1; TRBD1 matches 9 bases. CDR3 size: 14 residues. J was trimmed by 7 bases and V by 4 bases; bases with no gene match: 6. The V gene's germline CDR1 is SGHRS and CDR2 YFSETQ. The CDR3 DNA follows: TGCGCCAGCAGCCCTTCGACAGGGGGGAATGAGCAGTTCTTC. Translating gives CASSPSTGGNEQFF. The complete variable domain, with remaining parts taken from reference TRBV5-1 and TRBJ2-1, reads KAGVTQTPRYLIKTRGQQVTLSCSPISGHRSVSWYQQTPGQGLQFLFEYFSETQRNKGNFPGRFSGRQFSNSRSEMNVSTLELGDSALYLCASSPSTGGNEQFFGPGTRLTVL.

In this sample, this clonotype turned up many times. This chain links TRBV6-1 with TRBJ2-3; the D gene is possibly TRBD2 (6 bases). The V and J ends lost 5 bases and 2 bases respectively, with 29 bases between them. The germline CDR1 and CDR2 sequences are MNHNS and SASEGT. CDR3 length equals 20 residues. DNA for the CDR3: TGTGCCAGCAGTCTACCGCGCCGGGACTTCCCAAAACTACACACAGATACGCAGTATTTT. Amino acids: CASSLPRRDFPKLHTDTQYF.

This clonotype was picked up many times. CDR3 in DNA: TGTGCCAGCAGCCCAAGTACCGGGACAGCGAAAAACTATGGCTACACCTTC. Translated: CASSPSTGTAKNYGYTF. J is TRBJ1-2 and V is TRBV7-2, with 7 bases that match TRBD1. This CDR3 is 17 amino acids long. The germline V gene encodes CDR1 SGHTA and CDR2 FQGNSA. V was pared by 5 bases and J by 2 bases, with 14 bases of the junction left unmatched.

This clonotype was seen ten or more times. DNA for the CDR3: TGTGCCAGCAGCTTAGGGGACAGAGGGGATTCACCCCTCCACTTT. It specifies CASSLGDRGDSPLHF. V usage is TRBV7-9 and J usage is TRBJ1-6; the match to TRBD1 covers 7 bases. The CDR3 extends over 15 amino acids. Trimming removed 1 base from V and 8 bases from J; junction bases left unmatched: 5. CDR1 and CDR2 (germline): SEHNR, FQNEAQ (reference sequence).

This clonotype was counted ten times or more. The chain recombines TRBV11-2 with TRBJ1-4, with D unresolved. Germline V lookup: CDR1 SGHAT, CDR2 FQNNGV. Trimming left V 4 bases short and J 0 bases short, with 9 bases between. The CDR3 spans 15 residues. The CDR3 coding sequence is TGTGCCAGCAGCTCCGAGTGGACAACTAATGAAAAACTGTTTTTT. Translation: CASSSEWTTNEKLFF.

CDR3 in amino acids: CSARVLAGGRNIQYF. The CDR3 DNA reads TGCAGTGCTAGGGTACTAGCGGGGGGGCGTAACATTCAGTACTTC. The chain employs TRBV20-1 and TRBJ2-4; 13 bases match TRBD2. The CDR3 is made up of 15 amino acids. V lost 3 bases, J lost 7 bases, and 6 bases stayed unmatched. Germline V gives CDR1 DFQATT, CDR2 SNEGSKA (reference sequence).

Only a few counts were recorded for this clonotype. The rearrangement uses TRBV20-1 and TRBJ2-2; possible D gene TRBD1, 6 bases. V dropped 2 bases and J dropped 13 bases, with 20 bases sitting between them. This CDR3 has 14 amino acids. CDR1 and CDR2 from the germline V gene are DFQATT and SNEGSKA (reference sequence). The CDR3 bases are TGCAGTGCTAGATACTCAGGGGCTACAGATCGGCTGTTTTTT. Translation: CSARYSGATDRLFF.

The chain has TRBV29-1 and TRBJ2-1; 7 positions match TRBD2. Germline V gene sequence: CDR1 SQVTM, CDR2 ANQGSEA. The V gene end was trimmed by 3 bases and the J gene end by 7 bases; junction bases not matched to a gene: 3. The CDR3 covers 12 residues. The CDR3 reads CSVEEGGNEQFF. Here the CDR3 DNA reads TGCAGCGTTGAGGAGGGAGGGAATGAGCAGTTCTTC.

This clonotype showed up many times. This chain links TRBV12-3 or TRBV12-4 with TRBJ2-1; 14 bases are shared with TRBD2. This CDR3 is 16 amino acids long. V lost 4 bases to trimming and J lost 8 bases; unmatched junction nucleotides: 7. The CDR3 coding sequence is TGTGCCAGCAGTTACCCCGGGACTAGCGGGGGTGATGAGCAGTTCTTC. It encodes CASSYPGTSGGDEQFF.

This clonotype was observed many times. The V and J genes are TRBV6-1 and TRBJ2-7, with 10 bases identical to TRBD2. Germline trimming cut 2 bases from V and 3 bases from J; bases unmatched to any gene: 4. This CDR3 contains 15 residues. In germline, CDR1 is MNHNS, CDR2 SASEGT. The CDR3 loop reads CASSERSSGGYEQYF. The CDR3 DNA reads TGTGCCAGCAGTGAAAGGTCTAGCGGGGGCTACGAGCAGTACTTC.

The sample holds many counts of this clonotype. The rearrangement links TRBV7-6 to TRBJ2-7, with D perhaps matching TRBD1 or TRBD2 (5 bases each). CDR3 length: 13 residues. Trimming cost V 5 bases and J 5 bases, with 13 bases left between them. Germline CDR1 and CDR2: SGHVS and FNYEAQ. CDR3 DNA: TGTGCCAGCAGCCACGATAGAGGGGACGAGCAGTACTTC. Translation: CASSHDRGDEQYF.

With regard to this clonotype: Sequence at one end of the junction differs from germline and may be a read error. V is TRBV5-5 and J is TRBJ2-1, with D tentatively TRBD1 or TRBD2 (5 bases each). The CDR3 has 14 amino acids. Germline-derived CDR1 and CDR2 are SGHKS and YYEKEE (reference sequence). The DNA of the CDR3 is TGCGCCAGCAGCGCCGGGGCTACCTACAATGAGCAGTTCTTC. It encodes CASSAGATYNEQFF.

V gene TRBV30 combines with J gene TRBJ1-5; perhaps TRBD1 as D (6 bases). Between the trimmed V and J ends, which lost 4 bases and 4 bases, there was a span of 11 bases. Germline CDR1 and CDR2: GTSNPN and SVGIG (reference sequence). This CDR3 has 13 residues. This CDR3 reads CAWNPGQNQPQHF. The CDR3, as DNA: TGTGCCTGGAACCCCGGACAGAATCAGCCCCAGCATTTT.